The 8 T cell receptor beta chains below were found in one sample sequenced in a study of OX40 agonist ivuxolimab in advanced cancers. Generated by immunoSEQ multiplex PCR, the TCRdb table keeps only in-frame clones and is missing some. The sample has 65,000 to 80,000 clones; about 89% are singletons. Specimen: CD4+ or CD8+ T cells sorted from blood, collected in a trial of the OX40 agonist ivuxolimab. All receptors come from an adult with an advanced solid tumor such as melanoma, head and neck, liver or kidney cancer.

Comments on this clone: Distinct nucleotide sequences in the sample also encode this CDR3. This chain uses TRBV5-1 with TRBJ1-5, with TRBD1 as a possible D gene (6 bases). V was pared by 0 bases and J by 4 bases, with 8 bases between. The CDR3 has 14 amino acids. Looked up from germline, CDR1 is SGHRS and CDR2 is YFSETQ. In DNA form, the CDR3 reads TGCGCCAGCAGCTTGGGAGGGGGAAATCAGCCCCAGCATTTT. As protein: CASSLGGGNQPQHF.

The V call is TRBV27, the J call TRBJ2-3; D tentatively fits TRBD1 or TRBD2 (5 bases each). The CDR3 covers 15 residues. CDR1 MNHEY and CDR2 SMNVEV come from the germline V gene (reference sequence). V lost 8 bases, J lost 1 base, and 16 bases lay in between. In DNA, the CDR3 is TGTGCCAGCCTCCCCCGGCAGGGACGCACAGATACGCAGTATTTT. Translated: CASLPRQGRTDTQYF.

The chain joins TRBV5-1 to TRBJ2-1, with TRBD1 identical over 7 bases. Germline CDR1 reads SGHRS; CDR2 reads YFSETQ. There are 15 residues in the CDR3. V trimming: 3 bases; J trimming: 2 bases; junction bases outside the gene matches: 5. The CDR3 DNA reads as TGCGCCAGCAGCTCAACAGGGGATCCCTACAATGAGCAGTTCTTC. This sequence encodes CASSSTGDPYNEQFF.

V usage is TRBV2 and J usage is TRBJ1-5; D is unclear. CDR1 and CDR2 from the germline V gene are SNHLY and FYNNEI. The CDR3 runs 12 residues. With 6 bases removed from V and 0 bases from J, the gap between germline ends came to 3 bases. The CDR3: CASRASNQPQHF. The CDR3 bases are TGTGCCAGCAGGGCTAGCAATCAGCCCCAGCATTTT.

This chain links TRBV6-5 with TRBJ2-5; D perhaps matches TRBD2 (7 bases). The CDR3 covers 14 residues. The germline V and J ends were trimmed by 0 bases and 9 bases, with 14 bases remaining between them. Germline assignment: CDR1 MNHEY and CDR2 SVGAGI. This CDR3 is CASSYSGEGGPQYF. DNA for the CDR3: TGTGCCAGCAGTTACTCGGGGGAGGGGGGACCCCAGTACTTC.

The V and J genes are TRBV20-1 and TRBJ1-4; D ambiguous. Germline V CDR1 and CDR2: DFQATT, SNEGSKA (reference sequence). The ends were cut back, 3 bases at V and 7 bases at J, with 6 bases in the middle. The CDR3 covers 11 residues. In DNA form, the CDR3 reads TGCAGTGCTAGGGTATTTGAAAAACTGTTTTTT. Translation gives CSARVFEKLFF.

J is TRBJ2-3 and V is TRBV11-3, with D perhaps matching TRBD2 (5 bases). Germline V gene lookup returns CDR1 SGHNT and CDR2 YENEEA. Trimming shortened V by 4 bases and J by 2 bases, and 16 bases separated the two germline ends. The CDR3 runs 16 residues. The CDR3 is CASSSGVLVLTDTQYF. In DNA form, the CDR3 reads TGTGCCAGCAGCTCCGGGGTACTCGTCCTCACAGATACGCAGTATTTT.

The chain has TRBV19 and TRBJ1-5; 9 bases are a match to TRBD1. The CDR3 sequence is 17 residues long. Per the germline V gene, CDR1 is LNHDA and CDR2 is SQIVND (reference sequence). V gave up 7 bases and J gave up 1 base; unmatched junction bases: 11. The CDR3, as DNA: TGTGCCAGTATCGAAAAGGGGGGACAGGGAAGCAATCAGCCCCAGCATTTT. This sequence encodes CASIEKGGQGSNQPQHF. The full variable domain, rest sourced from reference TRBV19 and TRBJ1-5, is DGGITQSPKYLFRKEGQNVTLSCEQNLNHDAMYWYRQDPGQGLRLIYYSQIVNDFQKGDIAEGYSVSREKKESFPLTVTSAQKNPTAFYLCASIEKGGQGSNQPQHFGDGTRLSIL.